This T cell receptor beta chain was identified during a study of T-cell reconstitution after alpha-beta-depleted transplantation in children (TCRdb year 2016). Notes on the research overall: T-cell immune reconstitution after TCRalphabeta/CD19-depleted allogeneic hematopoietic cell transplantation in children was quantitatively tracked in the study by means of TCR repertoire profiling. Overall study results and their limits: Hyperexpanded clone frequencies declined over subsequent months; after one year, T-cell counts and TCRbeta diversity were mostly attributed to newly produced T cells. The apparently early alphabetaT-cell count recovery about two months after transplant was reportedly dependent on only several hundred rapidly expanded clones derived from non-depleted graft cells. The high TCRbeta diversity at day 60 in some patients was ascribed to recipient T cells and intrathymic progenitors that had survived conditioning.

CDR1 and CDR2, per the germline V gene, are SGHRS and YFSETQ. The CDR3 numbers 20 residues from cysteine through phenylalanine. The kept DNA is CDR3 alone, 60 bases in frame from the first base. A distance of 28 bases separates the germline ends of V and J, which lose 1 base and 3 bases respectively. The meaning of the sample's treatment or condition label: allogeneic hematopoietic cell transplantation with graft depleted of TCRalphabeta T cells and CD19 B cells. The children who served as transplant recipients had been given grafts of TCRalphabeta/CD19-depleted allogeneic hematopoietic cells. Libraries were prepared through PCR. The data were produced on an Illumina HiSeq 2500. TCR libraries were prepared with molecular barcoding, using unique molecular identifiers to normalize TCRbeta repertoire quantification. The public reads were reprocessed in TCRdb via fastp at Q25 and MiXCR, keeping in-frame beta chains. Every CDR3 protein is listed once, alongside the most common genes and DNA of its rows. For this sample there are approximately 80,000 distinct CDR3 sequences; 13% to 15% appear just once. The ten most abundant clones make up 25% to 35% of the sample.

Concerning this clonotype itself: The antigen it recognizes is unknown. Possible read error: a much larger clone is one base away.

The chain is made from TRBV5-1 and TRBJ2-5; the D gene is possibly TRBD1 or TRBD2, each agreeing over 5 bases. The source material was PBMCs, mostly from graft donor cells, sampled 180 days after TCRalphabeta/CD19-depleted stem cell transplant. This TCR was recovered from a male patient aged 2-9 years who had a stem cell transplant for acute lymphoblastic leukemia, so the T cells may come from the graft donor. The DNA reads as follows: TGCGCCAGCAGCTTGTCTGAGGGGCTGGCTAGCAGATGGGCCAAAGAGACCCAGTACTTC. This gives the protein CASSLSEGLASRWAKETQYF. Supplemented by the reference TRBV5-1 and TRBJ2-5 proteins around the CDR3, the complete variable domain is KAGVTQTPRYLIKTRGQQVTLSCSPISGHRSVSWYQQTPGQGLQFLFEYFSETQRNKGNFPGRFSGRQFSNSRSEMNVSTLELGDSALYLCASSLSEGLASRWAKETQYFGPGTRLLVL.